This is a list of T cell receptor beta chains from one sample in a study of blood T cell repertoires in COVID-19. Libraries were prepared by immunoSEQ multiplex PCR; TCRdb keeps only in-frame clonotypes and omits some of them. Seen here are roughly 28,000 clones, approximately 85% observed once, and the top ten hold roughly 8%. The sequencing input was peripheral blood. These receptors were collected from a woman in her 50s with active COVID-19. The CDR3 runs from the conserved cysteine through the conserved F or W. D genes are given only for firm matches. Only some rows state a clone size, as once, few, many or a class for expanded clones.

NA | TRBJ1-2 | TRBV28 | TRBD1 | TGTGCCAGCAGACCGGACAGGACCTACTATGGCTACACCTTC | CASRPDRTYYGYTF
NA | TRBJ2-1 | TRBV3-1/TRBV3-2 | TRBD2 | TGTGCCAGCAGTGAGAGCGGGAGAACCAATGAGCAGTTCTTC | CASSESGRTNEQFF
NA | TRBJ2-1 | TRBV7-7 | TRBD1 | TGTGCCAGCAGTACCGGGACAGGGGGCAATGAGCAGTTCTTC | CASSTGTGGNEQFF
NA | TRBJ1-2 | TRBV5-1 | TRBD1 | TGCGCCAGCAGCCAGTCCGGGACAGGGGGCGCCTACTATGGCTACACCTTC | CASSQSGTGGAYYGYTF
NA | TRBJ1-5 | TRBV7-2 | NA | TGTGCCAGCAGCAGCGGGACCCGAGATCAGCCCCAGCATTTT | CASSSGTRDQPQHF
once | TRBJ2-1 | TRBV19 | NA | TGTGCCAGTAGTAGGGGGCGGGGAGGGCTCTACAATGAGCAGTTCTTC | CASSRGRGGLYNEQFF
NA | TRBJ2-7 | TRBV6-2/TRBV6-3 | TRBD1 | TGTGCCAGCAGTGACAGGGTTTTCGACGAGCAGTACTTC | CASSDRVFDEQYF
NA | TRBJ2-7 | TRBV19 | TRBD2 | TGTGCCAGTAGCGCCGTAGCGGGACCTACCTACGAGCAGTACTTC | CASSAVAGPTYEQYF
NA | TRBJ2-1 | TRBV28 | TRBD2 | TGTGCCAGCAGTCCCAGCGGGATAATATACAATGAGCAGTTCTTC | CASSPSGIIYNEQFF
NA | TRBJ2-1 | TRBV27 | TRBD2 | TGTGCCAGCAGCCACCTCCTCCCTAGCGGGAGAAGGAATGAGCAGTTCTTC | CASSHLLPSGRRNEQFF
NA | TRBJ1-1 | TRBV3-1/TRBV3-2 | NA | TGTGCCAGCAGCCAAGTCGCAGGGAACACTGAAGCTTTCTTT | CASSQVAGNTEAFF
once | TRBJ2-3 | TRBV27 | NA | TGTGCCAGCAGTTTAGCCCGGACAGTTAAGTTGGATACGCAGTATTTT | CASSLARTVKLDTQYF
NA | TRBJ1-2 | TRBV20-1 | NA | TGCAGTGCTAGTTGGGGCGTGGGTGGCTACACCTTC | CSASWGVGGYTF
NA | TRBJ2-3 | TRBV27 | TRBD1 | TGTGCCAGCAGTTACCGGACAGGGAAGGATACGCAGTATTTT | CASSYRTGKDTQYF
NA | TRBJ1-6 | TRBV15 | NA | TGTGCCACCTCCCCGGGACAATATAATTCACCCCTCCACTTT | CATSPGQYNSPLHF
NA | TRBJ2-1 | TRBV11-2 | TRBD2 | TGTGCCAGCAGCTCCATAGCGGGAGGAGTTTGGAATGAGCAGTTCTTC | CASSSIAGGVWNEQFF